These 4 T cell receptor beta chains were all obtained from the same sample, sequenced in a study of CD8 T cells in Susac syndrome. Reverse transcription of about 0.5 to 1 ug RNA was carried out with random hexamers. One entry per CDR3 protein, called by TCRdb with MiXCR from the immunoSEQ multiplex PCR reads. Altogether about 90,000 distinct CDR3 sequences are present, approximately 96% being singletons, with the ten largest covering 0.55% to 0.8%. The sequenced sample consisted of CD8+ T cells from PBMCs. The receptors were sampled from a human donor with Susac syndrome.

CDR3 region: CASTHENYGYTF. Written as DNA, the CDR3 is TGTGCCAGTACCCACGAGAACTATGGCTACACCTTC. The chain joins TRBV19 to TRBJ1-2, with no clear D. The CDR3 has 12 amino acids. Trimming took off 7 bases at V and 2 bases at J, with 8 bases between the two ends. Germline V gene sequence: CDR1 LNHDA, CDR2 SQIVND (reference sequence).

CDR3: CASSPRGRGTGELFF. The CDR3 nucleotides are TGTGCCAGCAGCCCCCGGGGCAGGGGAACCGGGGAGCTGTTTTTT. This chain joins TRBV7-9 and TRBJ2-2; D possibly corresponds to TRBD1 (6 bases). The CDR3 runs to 15 residues. V was cut by 5 bases and J by 5 bases, with 15 bases left in between. Germline V lookup: CDR1 SEHNR, CDR2 FQNEAQ (reference sequence).

The chain joins TRBV20-1 to TRBJ1-6; the match to TRBD1 covers 9 bases. CDR1 is DFQATT and CDR2 is SNEGSKA in the germline V gene (reference sequence). The CDR3 is 21 amino acids. Trimming took 6 bases from V and 0 from J; bases not matched to a gene: 21. Written as DNA, the CDR3 is TGCAGTGCCCCTAGGGCTCCTCCGGGACAGGGAATTAACTCCTATAATTCACCCCTCCACTTT. It yields the protein CSAPRAPPGQGINSYNSPLHF.

The chain combines TRBV18 with TRBJ1-1, with D unresolved. Germline assignment: CDR1 KGHSH and CDR2 LQKENI. Trimming stripped 6 bases from V and 1 base from J, with 9 bases between. The CDR3 is made up of 13 amino acids. The CDR3 DNA is TGTGCCAGCTCCCCAACAGAGAACACTGAAGCTTTCTTT. It is translated as CASSPTENTEAFF.